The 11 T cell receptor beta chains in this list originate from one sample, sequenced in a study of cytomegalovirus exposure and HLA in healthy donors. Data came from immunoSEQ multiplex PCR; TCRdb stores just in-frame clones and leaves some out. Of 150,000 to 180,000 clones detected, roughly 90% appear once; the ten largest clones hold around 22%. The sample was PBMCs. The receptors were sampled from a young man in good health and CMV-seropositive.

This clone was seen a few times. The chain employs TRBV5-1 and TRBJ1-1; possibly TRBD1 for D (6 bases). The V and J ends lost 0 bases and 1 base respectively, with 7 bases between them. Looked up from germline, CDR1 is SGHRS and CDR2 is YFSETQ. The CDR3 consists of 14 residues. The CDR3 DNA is TGCGCCAGCAGCTTGGGGACAGCGAACACTGAAGCTTTCTTT. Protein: CASSLGTANTEAFF.

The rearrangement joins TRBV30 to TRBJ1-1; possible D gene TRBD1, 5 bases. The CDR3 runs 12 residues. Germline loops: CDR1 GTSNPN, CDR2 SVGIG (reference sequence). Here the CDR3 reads CAVQGIAPGAFF. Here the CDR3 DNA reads TGTGCGGTGCAGGGTATCGCTCCCGGAGCTTTCTTT.

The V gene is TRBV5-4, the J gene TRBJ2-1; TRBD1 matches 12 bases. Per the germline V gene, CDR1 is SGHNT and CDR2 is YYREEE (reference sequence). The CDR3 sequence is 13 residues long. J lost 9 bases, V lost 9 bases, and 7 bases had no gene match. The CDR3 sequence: CANPGQGAVEQFF. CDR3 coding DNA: TGTGCCAACCCGGGACAGGGGGCTGTTGAGCAGTTCTTC.

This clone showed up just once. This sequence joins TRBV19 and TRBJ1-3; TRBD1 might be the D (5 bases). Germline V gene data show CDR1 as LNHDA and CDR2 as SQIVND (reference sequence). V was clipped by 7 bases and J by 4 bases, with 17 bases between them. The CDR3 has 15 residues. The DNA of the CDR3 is TGTGCCAGTACCCCGGGAGGGGATACAGGAAACACCATATATTTT. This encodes CASTPGGDTGNTIYF.

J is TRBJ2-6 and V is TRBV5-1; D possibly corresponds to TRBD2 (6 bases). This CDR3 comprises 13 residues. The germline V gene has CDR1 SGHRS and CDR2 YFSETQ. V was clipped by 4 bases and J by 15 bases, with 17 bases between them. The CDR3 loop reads CASSTGSRDDLTF. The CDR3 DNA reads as TGCGCCAGCAGCACCGGGAGTAGAGACGACCTGACTTTC.

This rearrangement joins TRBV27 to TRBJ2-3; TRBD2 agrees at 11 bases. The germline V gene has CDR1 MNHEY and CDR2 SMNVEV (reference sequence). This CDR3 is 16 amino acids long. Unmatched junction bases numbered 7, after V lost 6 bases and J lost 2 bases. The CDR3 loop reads CASRIIAGGFTDTQYF. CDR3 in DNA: TGTGCCAGCAGGATAATAGCGGGAGGGTTCACAGATACGCAGTATTTT.

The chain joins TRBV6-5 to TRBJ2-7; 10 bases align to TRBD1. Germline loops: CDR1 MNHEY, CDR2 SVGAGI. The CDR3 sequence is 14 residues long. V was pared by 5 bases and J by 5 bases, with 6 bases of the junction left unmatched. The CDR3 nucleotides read TGTGCCAGCAGTCCCGGACAGGGGGGACACGAGCAGTACTTC. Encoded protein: CASSPGQGGHEQYF.

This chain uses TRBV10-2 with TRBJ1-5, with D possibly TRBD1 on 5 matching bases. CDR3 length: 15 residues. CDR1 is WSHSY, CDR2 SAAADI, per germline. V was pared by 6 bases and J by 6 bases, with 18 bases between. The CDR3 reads CASRAPGGLGQPQHF. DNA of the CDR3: TGCGCCAGCAGAGCCCCCGGGGGGTTGGGTCAGCCCCAGCATTTT.

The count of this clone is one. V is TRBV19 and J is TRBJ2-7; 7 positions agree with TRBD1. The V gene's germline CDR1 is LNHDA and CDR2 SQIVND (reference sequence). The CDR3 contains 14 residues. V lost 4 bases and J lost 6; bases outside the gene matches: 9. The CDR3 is CASSTETGPSEQYF. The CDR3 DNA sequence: TGTGCCAGTAGTACCGAGACAGGGCCAAGCGAGCAGTACTTC.

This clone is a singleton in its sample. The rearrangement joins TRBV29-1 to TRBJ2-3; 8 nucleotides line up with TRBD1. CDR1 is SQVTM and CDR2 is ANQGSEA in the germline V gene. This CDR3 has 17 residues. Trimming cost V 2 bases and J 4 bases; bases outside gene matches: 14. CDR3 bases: TGCAGCGTTGAATGGGGGATGACAGGGGAGTCGCCAGATACGCAGTATTTT. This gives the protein CSVEWGMTGESPDTQYF.

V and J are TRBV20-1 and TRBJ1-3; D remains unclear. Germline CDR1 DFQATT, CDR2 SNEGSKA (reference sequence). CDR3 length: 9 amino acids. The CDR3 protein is CSAGNTIYF. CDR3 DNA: TGCAGCGCGGGAAACACCATATATTTT.